This TCR beta chain comes out of a study of patients with pleural tuberculosis. CDR1 is KGHDR and CDR2 is SFDVKD in the germline V gene. The V gene lost 1 base and the J gene lost 0 bases, with 12 bases spanning the gap. The CDR3 contains 16 residues. TCRdb redid the calling of the reads with MiXCR, one entry per CDR3 protein. The sample yields 40,000 to 55,000 distinct CDR3 sequences, about 7.9% seen once. This clonotype was sampled from a human donor with pleural tuberculosis. The chain combines TRBV24-1 with TRBJ2-7; TRBD1 is a possible D gene (5 bases). CDR3 DNA sequence: TGTGCCACCAGTGATTTACGGAAGGGGCCCTCCTACGAGCAGTACGTC. Protein sequence: CATSDLRKGPSYEQYV.